Sequencing of this T cell receptor beta chain was carried out in a study of blood T cell repertoires in COVID-19. The wider study: The origin of the acute and convalescent COVID-19 samples was the United States, Italy and Spain.

Method: immunoSEQ multiplex PCR; TCRdb's copy keeps in-frame clones and lacks some. The sample has around 230,000 clones, around 82% seen once; the top ten hold 8.2%. The CDR3 loop spans 16 amino acids. V trimming: 4 bases; J trimming: 3 bases; junction bases outside the gene matches: 7. In germline, CDR1 is SGDLS, CDR2 YYNGEE. The sequence derives from a woman aged 45 to 65 with acute or convalescent COVID-19. Sample: peripheral blood. V gene TRBV9 combines with J gene TRBJ2-1; 10 bases fit TRBD2. CDR3 sequence (DNA): TGTGCCAGCAGCCCTTTTCTAGCGGGAGACTACAATGAGCAGTTCTTC. Protein sequence: CASSPFLAGDYNEQFF. Full variable domain (missing parts from reference TRBV9 and TRBJ2-1): DSGVTQTPKHLITATGQRVTLRCSPRSGDLSVYWYQQSLDQGLQFLIQYYNGEERAKGNILERFSAQQFPDLHSELNLSSLELGDSALYFCASSPFLAGDYNEQFFGPGTRLTVL.